This T cell receptor beta chain stems from a study of regulatory T cells in long-lasting Graves disease. This clonotype was found many times. Time point described: persistent/refractory GD, antithyroid drugs over 5 years with positive TRAb. RNA isolated from PBMCs was used to make the TCR library. An endocrinology department located in Xi'an, China, was where the patients came from. The CDR3 is 15 residues long. Trimming stripped 6 bases from V and 1 base from J, with 13 bases between. The V gene's germline CDR1 is SNHLY and CDR2 FYNNEI. TCR beta libraries were built with iRepertoire HTBI primers and Arm-PCR of CDR3 regions. MiXCR was run by TCRdb on the multiplex PCR reads, yielding one entry per CDR3 protein. The data show 400,000 to 500,000 distinct CDR3 sequences, about 21% seen once.

The V and J genes are TRBV2 and TRBJ1-5; tentative D call: TRBD1 (5 bases). The sequence derives from a female donor with Graves disease. The specimen was peripheral blood mononuclear cells (PBMCs), collected when the disease was refractory, from a patient treated with antithyroid drugs. The CDR3 sequence: CASSLGHPSNQPQHF. CDR3 DNA sequence: TGTGCCAGCAGCCTCGGACACCCGAGCAATCAGCCCCAGCATTTT.